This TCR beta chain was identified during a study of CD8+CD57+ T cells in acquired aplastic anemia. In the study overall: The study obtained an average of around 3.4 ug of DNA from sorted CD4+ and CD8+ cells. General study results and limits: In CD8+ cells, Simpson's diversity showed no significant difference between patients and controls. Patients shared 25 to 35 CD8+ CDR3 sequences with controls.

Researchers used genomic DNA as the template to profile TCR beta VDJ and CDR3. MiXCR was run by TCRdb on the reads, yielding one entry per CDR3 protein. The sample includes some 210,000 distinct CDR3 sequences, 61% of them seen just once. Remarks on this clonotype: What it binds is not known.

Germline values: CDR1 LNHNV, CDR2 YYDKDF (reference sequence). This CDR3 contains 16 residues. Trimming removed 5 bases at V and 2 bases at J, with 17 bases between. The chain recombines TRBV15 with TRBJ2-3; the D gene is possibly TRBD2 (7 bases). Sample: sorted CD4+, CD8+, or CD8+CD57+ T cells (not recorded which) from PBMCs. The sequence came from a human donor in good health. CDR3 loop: CATSDGRGTNTDTQYF. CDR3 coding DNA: TGTGCCACCAGCGACGGTAGGGGGACTAACACAGATACGCAGTATTTT.